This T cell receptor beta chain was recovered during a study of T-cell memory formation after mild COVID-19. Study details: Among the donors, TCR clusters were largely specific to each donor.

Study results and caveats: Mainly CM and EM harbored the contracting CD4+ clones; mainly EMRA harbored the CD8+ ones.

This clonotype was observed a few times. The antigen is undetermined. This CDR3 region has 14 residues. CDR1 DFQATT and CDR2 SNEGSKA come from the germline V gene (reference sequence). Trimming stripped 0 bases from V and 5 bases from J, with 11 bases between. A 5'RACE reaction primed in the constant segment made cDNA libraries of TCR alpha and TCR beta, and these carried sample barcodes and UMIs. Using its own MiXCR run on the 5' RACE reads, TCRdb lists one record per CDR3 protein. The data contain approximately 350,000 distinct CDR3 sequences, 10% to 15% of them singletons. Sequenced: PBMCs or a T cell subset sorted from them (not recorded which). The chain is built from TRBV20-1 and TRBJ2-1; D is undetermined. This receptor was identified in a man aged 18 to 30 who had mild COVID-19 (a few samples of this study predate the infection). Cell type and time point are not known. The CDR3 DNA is TGCAGTGCTAGAGAGGCCTCCCTCCACAATGAGCAGTTCTTC. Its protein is CSAREASLHNEQFF.